These 14 T cell receptor beta chains were sequenced from one sample in a study of T cells after yellow fever vaccination. MiXCR was run by TCRdb on the 5' RACE reads, yielding one entry per CDR3 protein. This table holds approximately 600,000 distinct CDR3 sequences, over 9% found once. Sequenced here: PBMCs, sampled on the day of the yellow fever booster vaccination. These receptors all stem from a man aged 30 to 45 who received the YFV17D yellow fever vaccine.

This clonotype appeared a few times. The chain recombines TRBV9 with TRBJ1-1; tentatively, D is TRBD1 (5 bases). Germline CDR1 reads SGDLS; CDR2 reads YYNGEE. Between the trimmed V and J ends, which lost 4 bases and 5 bases, there was a span of 24 bases. The CDR3 is made up of 17 amino acids. In nucleotides, the CDR3 is TGTGCCAGCAGCCCAAAGGGGAAGGCCGCAGGTGTTACTGAAGCTTTCTTT. This translates into CASSPKGKAAGVTEAFF.

The rearrangement uses TRBV6-2 or TRBV6-3 and TRBJ2-1; a possible D gene is TRBD2 (6 bases). The CDR3 extends over 16 amino acids. Trimming cost V 7 bases and J 5 bases, with 21 bases left between them. Germline values: CDR1 MNHEY, CDR2 SVGEGT. CDR3 bases: TGTGCCAGCACCTACTCCCCGGGACTGGTGGACAATGAGCAGTTCTTC. Translation gives CASTYSPGLVDNEQFF.

The rearrangement links TRBV28 to TRBJ2-5; 8 nucleotides match TRBD2. Losses at the gene ends were 5 bases for V and 5 bases for J; bases not matched to a gene: 10. The CDR3 is 15 amino acids. Germline CDR1 is MDHEN and CDR2 is SYDVKM. The CDR3 DNA reads TGTGCCAGCAGTCCCGTAGCGGGATGGAGGGAGACCCAGTACTTC. Residues: CASSPVAGWRETQYF.

This clonotype was observed a few times. This chain connects TRBV2 to TRBJ2-5; 12 nucleotides line up with TRBD2. J was trimmed by 5 bases and V by 8 bases; bases with no gene match: 3. This CDR3 is 13 amino acids long. CDR1 and CDR2 from the germline V gene are SNHLY and FYNNEI. DNA for the CDR3: TGTGCCAGCTTGACTAGCGGGAGTGAGACCCAGTACTTC. As protein: CASLTSGSETQYF.

V and J are TRBV20-1 and TRBJ2-1; D may correspond to TRBD1 or TRBD2 (7 bases each). The germline gives CDR1 DFQATT, CDR2 SNEGSKA (reference sequence). The CDR3 length is 14 residues. V was trimmed by 4 bases and J by 4 bases, leaving 14 bases between them. CDR3 bases: TGCAGTGCTAAGAGCAGGGGGGGATACAATGAGCAGTTCTTC. Residues: CSAKSRGGYNEQFF.

The V call is TRBV5-4, the J call TRBJ1-4, with D perhaps TRBD1 (6 bases). Deletions cut 4 bases from V and 7 bases from J, with 14 bases between. Germline V gene sequence: CDR1 SGHNT, CDR2 YYREEE (reference sequence). The CDR3 spans 14 residues. CDR3 DNA sequence: TGTGCCAGCAGCCAACAGGGTTGGGCTGAAAAACTGTTTTTT. Protein sequence: CASSQQGWAEKLFF.

This chain links TRBV7-2 with TRBJ2-3; D is unresolved. The CDR3 spans 13 residues. Trimming took 3 bases from V and 2 from J, leaving 6 bases between them. The germline CDR1 and CDR2 sequences are SGHTA and FQGNSA. This chain's CDR3 is CASSFTPTDTQYF. In nucleotides, the CDR3 is TGTGCCAGCAGCTTCACACCCACAGATACGCAGTATTTT.

This clonotype was observed a few times. The V gene is TRBV27, the J gene TRBJ2-3, with 11 positions matching TRBD2. There are 16 residues in the CDR3. The V gene end was trimmed by 5 bases and the J gene end by 3 bases; junction bases not matched to a gene: 7. CDR1 and CDR2 from the germline V gene are MNHEY and SMNVEV (reference sequence). CDR3 sequence reads: CASSTRLAGRTDTQYF. In nucleotides, the CDR3 is TGTGCCAGCAGTACTAGACTAGCGGGAAGAACAGATACGCAGTATTTT.

The chain combines TRBV5-1 with TRBJ2-1; no definite D call. There are 15 residues in the CDR3. CDR1 SGHRS and CDR2 YFSETQ come from the germline V gene. Trimming shortened V by 4 bases and J by 4 bases, and 15 bases separated the two germline ends. CDR3 in DNA: TGCGCCAGCAGCCTCCGGCCGGATCCTTACAATGAGCAGTTCTTC. The encoded protein is CASSLRPDPYNEQFF.

This clonotype has just a few counts. The chain combines TRBV10-3 with TRBJ2-3, with TRBD1 matching over 7 bases. CDR3 length equals 15 residues. Germline V gene lookup returns CDR1 ENHRY and CDR2 SYGVKD. The V segment lost 11 bases and the J segment 6 bases; nucleotides outside the gene matches: 17. The CDR3 region has the DNA TGTGCCGCACGATCAGACAGGGTTTTAGTGGATACGCAGTATTTT. Translation gives CAARSDRVLVDTQYF.

This chain connects TRBV19 to TRBJ2-4; D is perhaps TRBD2 (6 bases). CDR1 and CDR2 (germline): LNHDA, SQIVND (reference sequence). Trimming pared 9 bases from V and 1 base from J, leaving 13 bases between. The CDR3 is made up of 14 amino acids. DNA of the CDR3: TGTGCCAGAAAGAAGGGACTCGCCAAAAACATTCAGTACTTC. Its translation: CARKKGLAKNIQYF.

This clonotype was observed a handful of times. This chain connects TRBV20-1 to TRBJ2-7; D perhaps matches TRBD2 (6 bases). Germline CDR1 reads DFQATT; CDR2 reads SNEGSKA (reference sequence). The CDR3 runs to 12 residues. Trimming stripped 2 bases from V and 5 bases from J, with 10 bases between. DNA of the CDR3: TGCAGTGCTAGATTGCGGGACCACGAGCAGTACTTC. Its protein product is CSARLRDHEQYF.

This clonotype was observed a few times. V is TRBV29-1 and J is TRBJ2-2; TRBD1 matches 10 bases. The J segment lost 13 bases and the V segment lost 1 base, leaving 12 bases of the junction unmatched. This CDR3 comprises 15 residues. CDR1 SQVTM and CDR2 ANQGSEA come from the germline V gene. CDR3 sequence reads: CSVEGAGTGALRLFF. The DNA of the CDR3 is TGCAGCGTTGAAGGGGCGGGGACAGGGGCCTTGAGGCTGTTTTTT.

The chain combines TRBV27 with TRBJ2-7; 8 bases line up with TRBD2. V lost 7 bases and J lost 4; bases outside the gene matches: 12. This CDR3 contains 15 residues. Germline values: CDR1 MNHEY, CDR2 SMNVEV (reference sequence). The CDR3 nucleotides read TGTGCCAGCACCTCCTCGAGCGGGAGTGGGTACGAGCAGTACTTC. Protein: CASTSSSGSGYEQYF.